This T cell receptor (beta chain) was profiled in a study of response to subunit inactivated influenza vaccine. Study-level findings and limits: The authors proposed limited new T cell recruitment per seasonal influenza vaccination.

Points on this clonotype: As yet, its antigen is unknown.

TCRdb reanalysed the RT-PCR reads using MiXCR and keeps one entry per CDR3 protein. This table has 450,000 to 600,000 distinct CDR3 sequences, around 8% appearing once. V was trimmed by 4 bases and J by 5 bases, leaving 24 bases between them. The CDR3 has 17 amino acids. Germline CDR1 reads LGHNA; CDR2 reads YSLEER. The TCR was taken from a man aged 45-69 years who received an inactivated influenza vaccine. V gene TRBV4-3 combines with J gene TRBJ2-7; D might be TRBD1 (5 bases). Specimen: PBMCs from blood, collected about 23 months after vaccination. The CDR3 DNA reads TGCGCCAGCAGCCTGATGACCGACAGTGAGAGTATGCACGAGCAGTACTTC. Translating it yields CASSLMTDSESMHEQYF.